The next 31 T cell receptor beta chains were all read from a single sample in a study of cytomegalovirus exposure and HLA in healthy donors. The study ran its PCR with 60 Vbeta and 13 Jbeta primers. Produced via immunoSEQ multiplex PCR; TCRdb's table is partial and in-frame only. The sample carries about 250,000 clones, over 90% recorded once. Sequences were obtained from PBMCs. The receptors come from a girl aged 2-10 years in good health and CMV-seronegative.

This chain uses TRBV5-3 with TRBJ1-1; tentatively, D is TRBD1 (6 bases). TRBV5-3 is flagged as an ORF with uncertain function. This CDR3 comprises 13 residues. V was clipped by 9 bases and J by 5 bases, with 17 bases between them. The CDR3: CATSLGGRTEAFF. The CDR3 DNA sequence: TGTGCCACTTCACTCGGGGGGCGGACTGAAGCTTTCTTT.

V is TRBV6-5 and J is TRBJ2-1; possibly TRBD2 for D (5 bases). Trimming removed 6 bases at V and 10 bases at J, with 10 bases between. The CDR3 spans 11 residues. Looked up from germline, CDR1 is MNHEY and CDR2 is SVGAGI. The CDR3 DNA sequence: TGTGCCAGCAGGCGGGCAGGCGAGCAGTTCTTC. It yields the protein CASRRAGEQFF.

The chain has TRBV2 and TRBJ2-4; the match to TRBD2 covers 8 bases. Germline V CDR1 and CDR2: SNHLY, FYNNEI. CDR3 length equals 14 residues. Trimming took 6 bases from V and 9 from J; bases not matched to a gene: 10. CDR3 region: CASRGEGLVGIQYF. CDR3 DNA sequence: TGTGCCAGCAGGGGGGAGGGACTAGTGGGCATTCAGTACTTC.

The CDR3 is CASSSPSGSDISTDTQYF. DNA of the CDR3: TGTGCCAGCAGCTCCCCTTCCGGGAGCGATATTAGCACAGATACGCAGTATTTT. This chain uses TRBV28 with TRBJ2-3, with a weak D call TRBD2 (6 bases). CDR1 MDHEN and CDR2 SYDVKM come from the germline V gene. CDR3 length: 18 residues. With 6 bases removed from V and 0 bases from J, the gap between germline ends came to 22 bases.

The chain carries TRBV5-6 and TRBJ2-7, with TRBD2 identical over 12 bases. V was pared by 2 bases and J by 2 bases, with 8 bases of the junction left unmatched. Germline V CDR1 and CDR2: SGHDT, YYEEEE. The CDR3 loop spans 17 amino acids. The CDR3 nucleotides read TGTGCCAGCAGCTTTTACCCCGGACTAGCGGGACCCTACGAGCAGTACTTC. It encodes CASSFYPGLAGPYEQYF.

DNA for the CDR3: TGCGCCAGCAGTGAAGGGACAGGACCCACCACAGATACGCAGTATTTT. Its protein product is CASSEGTGPTTDTQYF. The V gene is TRBV10-1, the J gene TRBJ2-3, with 8 bases that match TRBD1. The V gene's germline CDR1 is WNHNN and CDR2 SYGVQD (reference sequence). The V and J ends lost 3 bases and 2 bases, in that order; junction bases with no gene match: 7. This CDR3 spans 16 amino acids.

This chain joins TRBV19 and TRBJ2-7; the match to TRBD1 covers 11 bases. Trimming cost V 4 bases and J 4 bases; bases outside gene matches: 3. CDR1 and CDR2 from the germline V gene are LNHDA and SQIVND (reference sequence). The CDR3 sequence is 14 residues long. For the CDR3, the DNA is TGTGCCAGTAGTAGCCGGGACAGGGGGTACGAGCAGTACTTC. Amino acid sequence: CASSSRDRGYEQYF.

The chain joins TRBV19 to TRBJ2-1; 11 bases map to TRBD2. V lost 4 bases to trimming and J lost 10 bases; unmatched junction nucleotides: 6. Per germline, CDR1 LNHDA and CDR2 SQIVND (reference sequence). The CDR3 is 14 residues long. The CDR3 protein is CASSTSSGRKEQFF. The CDR3 DNA is TGTGCCAGTAGTACCTCTAGCGGGAGGAAGGAGCAGTTCTTC.

To note about this clone: Mismatch with germline at one junction end may stem from a read error. The chain joins TRBV28 to TRBJ2-7, with 13 bases lining up with TRBD2. Germline values: CDR1 MDHEN, CDR2 SYDVKM. The CDR3 is 14 amino acids. CDR3 coding DNA: TGTGCCAGCAGCAAGTTTAGCAGGACTAGCGGGGGATCGTTC. This sequence encodes CASSKFSRTSGGSF.

This clone was seen just once. The chain links TRBV6-7 to TRBJ2-7; 11 bases are a match to TRBD2. TRBV6-7 carries the ORF label, with uncertain function. V shed 6 bases, J shed 5 bases, and the junction held 6 bases outside the gene matches. CDR3 size: 14 residues. In DNA, the CDR3 is TGTGCCAGCAGGGCTAGCGGGGGGTCCCACGAGCAGTACTTC. It is translated as CASRASGGSHEQYF.

The chain has TRBV19 and TRBJ2-3; the D is unclear. From germline, CDR1 is LNHDA and CDR2 SQIVND (reference sequence). V lost 5 bases and J lost 0, with 9 bases in between. The length of the CDR3 is 14 residues. The CDR3 here is CASSGRISTDTQYF. The CDR3 DNA reads TGTGCCAGTAGTGGCAGGATCAGCACAGATACGCAGTATTTT.

V is TRBV30 and J is TRBJ1-3; 7 nucleotides match TRBD1. Trimming removed 1 base from V and 4 bases from J; junction bases left unmatched: 4. This CDR3 is built from 14 residues. Per the germline V gene, CDR1 is GTSNPN and CDR2 is SVGIG (reference sequence). This CDR3 is CAWSGQGSGNTIYF. Here the CDR3 DNA reads TGTGCCTGGAGTGGACAGGGTAGCGGAAACACCATATATTTT.

The chain employs TRBV9 and TRBJ1-2, with no clear D. The CDR3 covers 13 residues. CDR1 and CDR2 (germline): SGDLS, YYNGEE. The ends were cut back, 0 bases at V and 7 bases at J, with 10 bases in the middle. CDR3 sequence reads: CASSVVSDSGYTF. CDR3 DNA: TGTGCCAGCAGCGTAGTGTCTGATAGTGGCTACACCTTC.

The chain recombines TRBV14 with TRBJ2-3; a possible D gene is TRBD1 (8 bases). The CDR3 is 19 amino acids. Trimming took off 4 bases at V and 2 bases at J, with 25 bases between the two ends. Looked up from germline, CDR1 is SGHDN and CDR2 is FVKESK. The CDR3 spells CASSPRPTGGETSTDTQYF. In nucleotides, the CDR3 is TGTGCCAGCAGCCCCCGCCCCACAGGGGGGGAAACCTCCACAGATACGCAGTATTTT.

The rearrangement links TRBV28 to TRBJ2-5; 7 bases agree with TRBD1. The CDR3 sequence is 14 residues long. J was trimmed by 1 base and V by 4 bases; bases with no gene match: 3. Per germline, CDR1 MDHEN and CDR2 SYDVKM. The CDR3 DNA sequence: TGTGCCAGCAGTTCGGGACAGATCCAAGAGACCCAGTACTTC. Encoded protein: CASSSGQIQETQYF.

This chain links TRBV30 with TRBJ2-6; no firm D call. V was pared by 4 bases and J by 1 base, with 11 bases between. CDR1 GTSNPN and CDR2 SVGIG come from the germline V gene (reference sequence). The CDR3 is made up of 15 amino acids. The CDR3 coding sequence is TGTGCCTGGAACCTACAGATATCTGGGGCCAACGTCCTGACTTTC. This codes for CAWNLQISGANVLTF. The full variable domain, with the rest looked up from reference TRBV30 and TRBJ2-6, is SQTIHQWPATLVQPVGSPLSLECTVEGTSNPNLYWYRQAAGRGLQLLFYSVGIGQISSEVPQNLSASRPQDRQFILSSKKLLLSDSGFYLCAWNLQISGANVLTFGAGSRLTVL.

The gene calls are TRBV6-1 and TRBJ2-1, with TRBD1 matching 8 bases. The CDR3 length is 13 residues. Trimming cost V 5 bases and J 7 bases; bases outside gene matches: 4. Germline CDR1 MNHNS, CDR2 SASEGT. The CDR3 DNA is TGTGCCAGCAGTTGGACAGGGATGAATGAGCAGTTCTTC. Translated, it gives CASSWTGMNEQFF.

The chain joins TRBV11-2 to TRBJ1-6; D gene ambiguous. The CDR3 extends over 12 amino acids. Germline loops: CDR1 SGHAT, CDR2 FQNNGV. V dropped 7 bases and J dropped 7 bases, with 8 bases sitting between them. CDR3 sequence reads: CASTLGNSPLHF. CDR3 coding DNA: TGTGCCAGCACCCTAGGCAATTCACCCCTCCACTTT. The whole variable domain, remainder taken from reference TRBV11-2 and TRBJ1-6, is EAGVAQSPRYKIIEKRQSVAFWCNPISGHATLYWYQQILGQGPKLLIQFQNNGVVDDSQLPKDRFSAERLKGVDSTLKIQPAKLEDSAVYLCASTLGNSPLHFGNGTRLTVT.

The V and J genes are TRBV11-2 and TRBJ1-1; D perhaps matches TRBD1 (6 bases). The CDR3 is made up of 16 amino acids. V lost 2 bases to trimming and J lost 5 bases, with 18 bases between them. Germline lookup yields CDR1 SGHAT and CDR2 FQNNGV. This chain's CDR3 is CASSLWGGGEMTEAFF. CDR3 DNA sequence: TGTGCCAGCAGCTTATGGGGAGGGGGAGAGATGACTGAAGCTTTCTTT.

This sequence joins TRBV5-1 and TRBJ2-2; TRBD1 matches at 8 bases. Trimming took 5 bases from V and 3 from J; bases not matched to a gene: 6. Germline CDR1 and CDR2: SGHRS and YFSETQ. This CDR3 comprises 15 residues. CDR3 in DNA: TGCGCCAGCAGTCCCGGGACAGGCGACACCGGGGAGCTGTTTTTT. This sequence encodes CASSPGTGDTGELFF.

The genes are TRBV4-1 and TRBJ2-7, with 13 bases aligning to TRBD2. CDR3 size: 15 residues. The ends lost 3 bases at V and 2 bases at J; junction bases unmatched: 1. CDR1 MGHRA and CDR2 YSYEKL come from the germline V gene. The DNA of the CDR3 is TGCGCCAGCAGCCACGGACTAGCGGGGGCCTACGAGCAGTACTTC. It codes for CASSHGLAGAYEQYF.

The chain is built from TRBV6-6 and TRBJ2-1, with 10 positions matching TRBD1. Germline CDR1 is MNHNY and CDR2 is SVGAGI (reference sequence). The junction had 3 bases not matched to a gene; V was cut back by 0 bases and J by 4 bases. The CDR3 contains 16 residues. CDR3 sequence (DNA): TGTGCCAGCAGTTACTCGGGGGACAGGGGATACAATGAGCAGTTCTTC. Encoded protein: CASSYSGDRGYNEQFF.

This clone has a single count. The gene calls are TRBV4-2 and TRBJ2-7; the D gene is possibly TRBD2 (7 bases). V was clipped by 0 bases and J by 0 bases, with 9 bases between them. The CDR3 consists of 15 residues. CDR1 LGHNA and CDR2 YNFKEQ come from the germline V gene. Here the CDR3 reads CASSQEGGASYEQYF. As DNA, the CDR3 is TGTGCCAGCAGCCAAGAGGGGGGGGCCTCCTACGAGCAGTACTTC.

The chain combines TRBV19 with TRBJ1-5; 8 positions match TRBD1. The junction had 10 bases not matched to a gene; V was cut back by 5 bases and J by 7 bases. Germline-derived CDR1 and CDR2 are LNHDA and SQIVND (reference sequence). The CDR3 spans 15 residues. CDR3 in amino acids: CASSQRDRSGQPQHF. CDR3 nucleotides: TGTGCCAGTAGTCAGCGGGACAGGTCTGGGCAGCCCCAGCATTTT.

The chain joins TRBV12-5 to TRBJ2-7; possibly TRBD2 for D (6 bases). The CDR3 has 12 residues. Germline V gene sequence: CDR1 LGHNT, CDR2 FRNRAP. With 6 bases removed from V and 6 bases from J, the gap between germline ends came to 12 bases. The chain's CDR3 is CASGRDSSEQYF. DNA of the CDR3: TGTGCTAGTGGCCGGGACTCGTCCGAGCAGTACTTC.

This chain uses TRBV6-1 with TRBJ2-5; tentatively, D is TRBD2 (6 bases). Trimming removed 4 bases from V and 11 bases from J, with 14 bases in between. There are 12 residues in the CDR3. In germline, CDR1 is MNHNS, CDR2 SASEGT. CDR3 nucleotide sequence: TGTGCCAGCAGTGGGGGGGACTTGGCGCAGTACTTC. Protein: CASSGGDLAQYF.

This chain links TRBV7-6 with TRBJ2-1; 9 nucleotides agree with TRBD2. This CDR3 contains 16 residues. The V segment lost 2 bases and the J segment 1 base; nucleotides outside the gene matches: 3. The V gene's germline CDR1 is SGHVS and CDR2 FNYEAQ. In DNA form, the CDR3 reads TGTGCCAGCAGCTTAATAGCGGGAGAATCCTACAATGAGCAGTTCTTC. It encodes CASSLIAGESYNEQFF.

The J gene is TRBJ2-1, the V gene TRBV18; 8 positions match TRBD2. Germline V gene sequence: CDR1 KGHSH, CDR2 LQKENI. With V trimmed by 3 bases and J by 8 bases, 9 bases remained unmatched. The CDR3 extends over 15 amino acids. For the CDR3, the DNA is TGTGCCAGCTCACCGATAGCGGGGTCAAGGGATGAGCAGTTCTTC. Translated, it gives CASSPIAGSRDEQFF.

The chain recombines TRBV28 with TRBJ2-5; a possible D gene is TRBD2 (5 bases). The CDR3 sequence is 16 residues long. Trimming pared 5 bases from V and 2 bases from J, leaving 18 bases between. Germline lookup yields CDR1 MDHEN and CDR2 SYDVKM. This chain's CDR3 is CASSPNLMRAQETQYF. The DNA of the CDR3 is TGTGCCAGCAGTCCCAACCTGATGAGGGCACAAGAGACCCAGTACTTC.

The V call is TRBV15, the J call TRBJ2-1; 10 bases map to TRBD2. Trimming cost V 0 bases and J 4 bases; bases outside gene matches: 9. The length of the CDR3 is 18 residues. CDR1 LNHNV and CDR2 YYDKDF come from the germline V gene (reference sequence). This chain's CDR3 is CATSRDRPGLATYNEQFF. Written as DNA, the CDR3 is TGTGCCACCAGCAGAGACCGACCGGGACTAGCGACTTACAATGAGCAGTTCTTC.

This chain connects TRBV5-6 to TRBJ2-7; 8 bases are a match to TRBD1. V shed 2 bases, J shed 3 bases, and the junction held 13 bases outside the gene matches. Germline loops: CDR1 SGHDT, CDR2 YYEEEE. There are 17 residues in the CDR3. The CDR3 loop reads CASSLGGLAGGIYEQYF. CDR3 DNA sequence: TGTGCCAGCAGCTTAGGCGGCCTTGCAGGGGGCATCTACGAGCAGTACTTC.